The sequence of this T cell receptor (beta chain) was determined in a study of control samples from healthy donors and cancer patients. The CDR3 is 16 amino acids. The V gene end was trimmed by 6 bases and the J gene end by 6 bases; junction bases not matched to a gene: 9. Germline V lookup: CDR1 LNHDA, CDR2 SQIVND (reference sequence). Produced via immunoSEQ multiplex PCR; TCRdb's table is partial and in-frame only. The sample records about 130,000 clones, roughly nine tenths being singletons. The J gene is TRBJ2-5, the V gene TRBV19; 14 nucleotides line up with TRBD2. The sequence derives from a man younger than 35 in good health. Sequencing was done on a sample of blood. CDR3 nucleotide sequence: TGTGCCAGTAGGCCGATGGGACTAGCGGGAGCCAAGACCCAGTACTTC. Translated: CASRPMGLAGAKTQYF. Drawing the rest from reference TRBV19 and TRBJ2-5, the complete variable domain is DGGITQSPKYLFRKEGQNVTLSCEQNLNHDAMYWYRQDPGQGLRLIYYSQIVNDFQKGDIAEGYSVSREKKESFPLTVTSAQKNPTAFYLCASRPMGLAGAKTQYFGPGTRLLVL.